This TCR beta chain is from a study of CD8 T cells in Susac syndrome (dated by TCRdb to 2018 to 2020). Looking at the study overall: Repertoire sequencing was used to test whether CD8+ T cell activation and differentiation in Susac syndrome was antigen driven.

Concerning this clonotype: No cognate antigen has been identified for it. Per-nucleotide qualities are absent, and no much larger clonotype sits a single base away.

V gives up 6 bases and J gives up 6 bases, and the segment between their germline ends measures 6 bases. CDR1 and CDR2, per the germline V gene, are SNHLY and FYNNEI. The CDR3 starts with the cysteine, ends with the phenylalanine, and has 11 residues. Only the CDR3 region is kept as DNA, spanning 33 bases read in frame from base 1. The investigation overall reported the following: The number of individuals in the TCR sequencing and HLA analysis was acknowledged as relatively small.

High-throughput TCR beta sequencing profiled peripheral blood CD8+ and CD4+ T cells from healthy donors, Susac syndrome patients and multiple sclerosis patients. Multiple sclerosis controls were treatment-naive patients with stable or active relapsing-remitting disease fulfilling revised McDonald criteria. Bulk CD8+ and CD4+ T cells were purified by magnetic negative isolation, while CD8+ TEMRA cells were enriched using FACS. Blood was collected in EDTA tubes and processed within 24 hours, with PBMCs isolated through density gradient centrifugation. PBMCs intended for TCR sequencing were cryopreserved in liquid nitrogen and were subsequently thawed in a 37 degrees C water bath. The sorted or isolated CD4+, CD8+ and CD8+ TEMRA cells reached a purity of at least 90%. RNA was extracted using the RNeasy kit, and roughly 0.5 to 1 microgram was reverse transcribed with random hexamers. The immunoSEQ multiplex PCR assay, covering 54 Vbeta and 13 Jbeta segments, was used to amplify TCR beta CDR3 regions. Bias from PCR amplification was corrected by using a synthetic template baseline for primer optimization and for computational correction. The source study handled its data this way. Reads were annotated to V, D and J genes according to IMGT and were analyzed with immunoSEQ Analyzer, with only productive sequences retained. To calculate clonality, Shannon entropy was normalized by log2 of the number of productive unique sequences and then subtracted from one. For each patient and control, public and private clones were evaluated within the 100 most prevalent clones. Clones were defined as Susac-specific when absent from the healthy and MS cohorts, from about a thousand published viral clones and from other ImmuneACCESS disease sequences. TCRdb applied fastp at Q25 and MiXCR to the public reads, then kept only in-frame beta chains. Every entry covers one CDR3 protein and lists the most common genes and DNA from its rows. The V and J calls follow TCRdb's processing rather than the paper's. A total of 150,000 to 200,000 distinct CDR3 sequences appear in this sample, approximately 93% of them only once. Of the sample, around 0.097% is held by the ten largest clones.

The sequence links TRBV2 to TRBJ1-5; too little of a D gene remains to name it. The sequencing input was CD4+ T cells from PBMCs. The origin of this receptor is a human donor with multiple sclerosis. The sequence in DNA is TGTGCCAGCAGGAAGGGTCAGCCCCAGCATTTT. It translates to CASRKGQPQHF.